Here is one T cell receptor beta chain with its context. A few counts support this clonotype. The antigen it binds to is not known. Per-base quality was not reported, and no clone a single base away is much larger than it. This entry is derived from a study of T cells after yellow fever vaccination (dated by TCRdb to between 2018 and 2020). A note on the overall study: Libraries from fractions with low cell numbers were prepared with the SMART-Seq v4 Ultra Low Input RNA kit. Bulk PBMC replicates and cell subsets were isolated from blood drawn at multiple timepoints before and after both primary and secondary immunization. The cohort comprised two healthy male donors, one aged 18 to 30 and one aged 30 to 40 years. To track T-cell clones before and after primary and booster YFV17D yellow fever vaccination, bulk TCR alpha and beta repertoires were sequenced longitudinally.

Results and caveats for the whole study, not just this receptor: Computational filtering was needed because FACS-sorted repertoires could contain abundant contaminating clonotypes from the bulk population. A small fraction of clonotypes appeared in both the CD4 and CD8 compartments, likely as a result of convergent recombination. Compared with the primary T-cell response, the secondary T-cell response was faster but weaker, reaching its peak on day 5 rather than on day 15. Only two donors were included in the study, so the extent to which the findings can be generalized is limited. Most clones expanded after primary vaccination were re-detected after the booster (approximately 96% of CD4 and roughly 85% of CD8), suggesting broad memory maintenance.

In the paper's terms, the treatment or condition label means: live attenuated yellow fever vaccine strain. Two biological replicates of bulk PBMCs were collected at each blood-draw timepoint. PBMCs were isolated from peripheral blood using a standard Ficoll-Paque protocol. TriZol was used to extract RNA from bulk PBMCs, CD4 and CD8 fractions, and dextramer-positive and dextramer-negative fractions. Including the terminal cysteine and phenylalanine, the CDR3 comprises 13 residues. CDR3 DNA only is kept here, 39 bases in frame from base 1. Looking up the germline V gene (reference sequence) yields CDR1 LNHDA and CDR2 SQIVND. V loses 6 bases, J loses 6 bases, and the germline ends lie 15 bases apart. Synthesis of TCR cDNA relied on 5'RACE template switching, a step that introduced a universal primer site along with unique molecular identifiers. Priming for cDNA synthesis came from both the TCR alpha and TCR beta constant segments. Libraries were amplified in two PCR steps, with sample barcodes and sequencing adapters added in the second step. Libraries were sequenced on Illumina HiSeq 2500 (2x100 bp) or NovaSeq (2x150 bp). In the paper's pipeline: Reads were demultiplexed and collapsed into UMI consensus sequences with MIGEC, and V(D)J alignment was performed with MiXCR. Using edgeR on replicate PBMC samples, clonotypes were called vaccine-responding if FDR was below 0.01 and the log2 fold change was above 5 up to day 15. Each bulk clonotype received a CD4 or CD8 identity based on whether the sequenced CD4 or CD8 repertoire contained that clonotype at higher abundance. TCRdb trimmed the raw reads at Q25, called clones with MiXCR and kept productive beta chains. Identical CDR3 protein sequences are pooled into one entry, listed with their most common genes and DNA. TCRdb's processing, not the authors', yielded these V and J calls. Here the sample has some 670,000 distinct CDR3 sequences; roughly 12% occur a single time. The ten largest clones represent around 14% of the sample.

Material: PBMCs, obtained on the day of the yellow fever booster vaccination. The receptor comes from a young man who received the YFV17D yellow fever vaccine. The sequence joins TRBV19 to TRBJ2-7; there is no confident call for the D gene. The CDR3 region has the sequence CASSLTWEGEQYF. The nucleotides read TGTGCCAGTAGCTTGACTTGGGAAGGCGAGCAGTACTTC.